In this sample, the clone carrying this T cell receptor beta chain turned up a few times. These data are taken from a study of T cells after yellow fever vaccination. Study in general: With SMART-Seq v4 Ultra Low Input, the fractions containing low cell numbers were prepared.

Synthesis of TCR cDNA relied on 5'RACE template switching, which attached a universal primer site and UMIs. Via MiXCR, TCRdb re-called the 5' RACE reads, giving one row per CDR3 protein. Altogether about 260,000 distinct CDR3 sequences are present, 10% to 15% being singletons, with the ten largest covering about 0.51%. This CDR3 is 15 amino acids long. Germline trimming cut 2 bases from V and 5 bases from J; bases unmatched to any gene: 4. The germline V gene has CDR1 SEHNR and CDR2 FQNEAQ (reference sequence). Sequences were derived from CD4+ T cells sorted from PBMCs, sampled 45 days after the yellow fever booster vaccination. The chain recombines TRBV7-9 with TRBJ2-3, with TRBD2 matching over 10 bases. This TCR derives from a man aged 25-45 years who received the YFV17D yellow fever vaccine. As DNA, the CDR3 is TGTGCCAGCAGCTTACTAGCGGGAGATAGAGATACGCAGTATTTT. This sequence encodes CASSLLAGDRDTQYF.